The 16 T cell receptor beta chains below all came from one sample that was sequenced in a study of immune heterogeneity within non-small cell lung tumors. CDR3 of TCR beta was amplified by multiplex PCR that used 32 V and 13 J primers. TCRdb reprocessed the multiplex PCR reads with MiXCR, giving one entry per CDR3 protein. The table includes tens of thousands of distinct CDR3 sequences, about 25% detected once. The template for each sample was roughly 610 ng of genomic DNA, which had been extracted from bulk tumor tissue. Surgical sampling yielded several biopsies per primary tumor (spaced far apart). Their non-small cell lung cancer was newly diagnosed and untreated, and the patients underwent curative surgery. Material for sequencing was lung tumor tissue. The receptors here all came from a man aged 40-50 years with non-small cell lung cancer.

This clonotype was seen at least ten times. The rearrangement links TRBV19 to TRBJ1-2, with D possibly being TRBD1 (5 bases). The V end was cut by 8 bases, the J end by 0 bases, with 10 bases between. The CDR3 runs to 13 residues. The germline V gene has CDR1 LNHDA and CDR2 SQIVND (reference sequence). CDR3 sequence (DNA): TGTGCCAGTCGACAGATCGCTAACTATGGCTACACCTTC. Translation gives CASRQIANYGYTF.

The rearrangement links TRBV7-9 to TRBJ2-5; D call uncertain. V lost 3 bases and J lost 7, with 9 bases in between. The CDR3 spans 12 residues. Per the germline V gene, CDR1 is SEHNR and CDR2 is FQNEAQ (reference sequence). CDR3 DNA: TGTGCCAGCAGCTTCCAATTAGGGACCCAGTACTTC. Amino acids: CASSFQLGTQYF.

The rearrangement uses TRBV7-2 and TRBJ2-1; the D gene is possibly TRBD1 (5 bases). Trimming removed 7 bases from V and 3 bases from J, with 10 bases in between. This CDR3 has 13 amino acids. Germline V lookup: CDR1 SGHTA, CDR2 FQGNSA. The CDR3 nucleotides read TGTGCCAGCACCACGACAGACTACAATGAGCAGTTCTTC. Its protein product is CASTTTDYNEQFF.

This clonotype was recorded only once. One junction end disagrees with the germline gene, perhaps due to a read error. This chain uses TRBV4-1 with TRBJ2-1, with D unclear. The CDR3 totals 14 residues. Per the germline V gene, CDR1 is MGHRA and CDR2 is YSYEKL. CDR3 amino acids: CASGQPDGYNEQFF. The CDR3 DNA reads TGCGCCAGCGGCCAACCCGACGGTTACAATGAGCAGTTCTTC.

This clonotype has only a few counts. CDR3 loop: CASSRGKAAILYGYTF. In DNA, the CDR3 is TGCGCCAGCAGCCGCGGGAAGGCGGCTATCCTCTATGGCTACACCTTC. The rearrangement joins TRBV4-1 to TRBJ1-2; D remains unclear. Germline V gives CDR1 MGHRA, CDR2 YSYEKL. The CDR3 sequence is 16 residues long. With 4 bases removed from V and 4 bases from J, the gap between germline ends came to 19 bases.

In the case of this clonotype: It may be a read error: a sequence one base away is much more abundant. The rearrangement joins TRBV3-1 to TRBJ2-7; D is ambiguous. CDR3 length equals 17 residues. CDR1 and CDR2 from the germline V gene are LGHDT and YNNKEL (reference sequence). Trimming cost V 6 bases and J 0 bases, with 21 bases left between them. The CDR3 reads CASRQLFVGRSSYEQYF. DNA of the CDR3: TGTGCCAGCAGACAACTTTTCGTGGGCAGAAGCTCCTACGAGCAGTACTTC.

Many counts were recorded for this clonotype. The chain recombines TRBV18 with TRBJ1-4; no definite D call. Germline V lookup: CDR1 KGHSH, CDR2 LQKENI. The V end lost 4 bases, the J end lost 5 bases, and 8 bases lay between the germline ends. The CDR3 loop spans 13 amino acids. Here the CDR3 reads CASSQSQNEKLFF. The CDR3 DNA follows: TGTGCCAGCTCACAATCACAGAATGAAAAACTGTTTTTT.

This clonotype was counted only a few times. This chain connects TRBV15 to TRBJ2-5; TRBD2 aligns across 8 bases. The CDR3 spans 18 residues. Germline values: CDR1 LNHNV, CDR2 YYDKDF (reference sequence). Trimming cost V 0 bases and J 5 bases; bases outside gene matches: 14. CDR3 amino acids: CATSRDRGGSRQKETQYF. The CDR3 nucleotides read TGTGCCACCAGCAGAGATCGGGGGGGAAGCAGGCAAAAGGAGACCCAGTACTTC.

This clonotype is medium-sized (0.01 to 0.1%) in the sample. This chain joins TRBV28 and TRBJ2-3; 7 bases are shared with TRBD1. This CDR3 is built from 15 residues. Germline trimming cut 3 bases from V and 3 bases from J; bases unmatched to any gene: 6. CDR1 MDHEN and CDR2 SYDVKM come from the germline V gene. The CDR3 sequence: CASSFRDSTTDTQYF. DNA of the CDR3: TGTGCCAGCAGTTTCCGGGACAGCACTACAGATACGCAGTATTTT.

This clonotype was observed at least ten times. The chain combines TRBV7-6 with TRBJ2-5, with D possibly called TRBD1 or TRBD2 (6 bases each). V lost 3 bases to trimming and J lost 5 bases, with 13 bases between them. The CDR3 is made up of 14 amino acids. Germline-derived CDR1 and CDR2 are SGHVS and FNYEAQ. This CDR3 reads CASSFGGQGETQYF. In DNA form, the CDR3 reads TGTGCCAGCAGCTTCGGAGGGCAGGGGGAGACCCAGTACTTC. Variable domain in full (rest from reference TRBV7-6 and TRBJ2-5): GAGVSQSPRYKVTKRGQDVALRCDPISGHVSLYWYRQALGQGPEFLTYFNYEAQQDKSGLPNDRFSAERPEGSISTLTIQRTEQRDSAMYRCASSFGGQGETQYFGPGTRLLVL.

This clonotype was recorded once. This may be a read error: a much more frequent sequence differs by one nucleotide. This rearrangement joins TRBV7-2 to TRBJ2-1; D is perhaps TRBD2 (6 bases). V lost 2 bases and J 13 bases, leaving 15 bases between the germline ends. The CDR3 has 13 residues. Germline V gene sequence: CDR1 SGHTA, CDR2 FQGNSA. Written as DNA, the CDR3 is TGTGCCAGCAGCTTAATAGTAGCGGTAGACCAGTTCTTC. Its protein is CASSLIVAVDQFF.

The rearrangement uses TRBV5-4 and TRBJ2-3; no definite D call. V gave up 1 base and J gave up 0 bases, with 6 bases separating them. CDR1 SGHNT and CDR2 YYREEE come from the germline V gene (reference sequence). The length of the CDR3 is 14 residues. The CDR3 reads CASSLKDSTDTQYF. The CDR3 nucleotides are TGTGCCAGCAGCTTGAAGGACAGCACAGATACGCAGTATTTT.

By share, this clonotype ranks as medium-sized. The CDR3 region is CATSDSGTANTGELFF. In DNA, the CDR3 is TGTGCCACCAGTGATTCCGGGACAGCGAACACCGGGGAGCTGTTTTTT. V is TRBV24-1 and J is TRBJ2-2; 7 bases map to TRBD1. The CDR3 spans 16 residues. V was clipped by 2 bases and J by 0 bases; unmatched bases: 2. Germline V gives CDR1 KGHDR, CDR2 SFDVKD.

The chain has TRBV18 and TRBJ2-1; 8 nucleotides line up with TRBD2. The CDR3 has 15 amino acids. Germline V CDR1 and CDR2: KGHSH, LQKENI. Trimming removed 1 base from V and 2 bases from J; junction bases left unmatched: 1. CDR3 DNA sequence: TGTGCCAGCTCACCACGGACTAGCACCTACAATGAGCAGTTCTTC. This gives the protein CASSPRTSTYNEQFF.

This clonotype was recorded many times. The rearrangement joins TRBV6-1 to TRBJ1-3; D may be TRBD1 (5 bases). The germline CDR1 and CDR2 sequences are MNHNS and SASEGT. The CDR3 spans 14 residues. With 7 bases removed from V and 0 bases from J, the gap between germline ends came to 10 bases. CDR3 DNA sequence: TGTGCCAGCACCCGGGACGGCTCTGGAAACACCATATATTTT. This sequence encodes CASTRDGSGNTIYF.

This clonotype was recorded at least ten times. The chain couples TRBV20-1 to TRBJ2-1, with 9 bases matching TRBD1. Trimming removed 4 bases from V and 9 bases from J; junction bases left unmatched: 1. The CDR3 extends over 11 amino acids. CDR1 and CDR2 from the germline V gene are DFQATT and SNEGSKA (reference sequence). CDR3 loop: CSANRGLEQFF. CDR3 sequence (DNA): TGCAGTGCTAACAGGGGGCTTGAGCAGTTCTTC.